This T cell receptor beta chain came from a study of T cell responses to AZD1222 COVID-19 vaccine. As for the study in general: Doses given second, at about 4 or about 12 weeks, were pooled. The study's findings and limits: Reports say nearly half of spike-specific TCRs go after unmutated variant regions. Most donors were white British, females outnumbered males, and clonal diversity was possibly underestimated.

Profiled with immunoSEQ multiplex PCR; TCRdb holds only in-frame clones, not every one. Of more than 95,000 clones listed, 88% are singletons. CDR1 and CDR2 (germline): LGHNA, YSLEER. Unmatched junction bases numbered 1, after V lost 1 base and J lost 2 bases. The CDR3 contains 15 residues. A remark on this clone: Its antigen is still unknown.

The specimen was peripheral blood, collected on day 0 of AZD1222 vaccination. The rearrangement uses TRBV4-3 and TRBJ1-2, with TRBD1 matching 10 bases. The sequence derives from an adult in good health. The CDR3 sequence is CASSQATGGNYGYTF. The CDR3 bases are TGCGCCAGCAGCCAAGCGACAGGGGGCAACTATGGCTACACCTTC.